This TCR beta chain was recorded in a study of molecular identifiers for immune sequencing clone quantification. Study-wide context: In replicates, RNA taken from 20,000 or 100,000 naive CD8 cells was divided five ways, and four portions underwent sequencing.

Sorted inputs of about 19,000 to 1,100,000 cells, with 10%, 30% or 50% RNA, yielded naive CD8 libraries. The sorting of naive CD8 T cells used the CD8+CD4-CCR7+CD45RA+ phenotype. Study results and caveats: Beyond 20 RNA copies, clones held over 98% of effector molecules, compared with under 1% in naive cells.

The CDR3 consists of 15 residues. CDR1 GTSNPN and CDR2 SVGIG come from the germline V gene (reference sequence). Trimming removed 3 bases from V and 10 bases from J, with 22 bases in between. This clonotype was seen more than once but under ten times. As yet, its antigen is unknown. One entry per CDR3 protein, called by TCRdb with MiXCR from the PCR reads. The sample contains more than 450,000 distinct CDR3 sequences, about 22% of which appear only once. The sequence came from a human donor in good health. Some libraries in this study had Jurkat cell RNA spiked in. The rearrangement links TRBV30 to TRBJ2-1; no clear D. Sequenced material: naive CD8+ T cells from blood, with Jurkat cell RNA spiked in. Subset: FACS-sorted CD8+CD4-CCR7+CD45RA+ naive T cells. The chain's CDR3 is CAWSPSPNSQDEQFF. CDR3 DNA sequence: TGTGCCTGGAGCCCCTCCCCTAACAGCCAAGACGAGCAGTTCTTC.